The T cell receptor beta chain described here comes from a study of T cells in Graves' hyperthyroidism and ophthalmopathy. General study results and limits: From stable hyperthyroidism, ophthalmopathy was separated by a 13 V-J model.

TCR beta CDR3 region amplification was performed from RNA transcripts. HTBI primers drove first-round RT-PCR of the TCR CDR3. Using its own MiXCR run on the multiplex PCR reads, TCRdb lists one record per CDR3 protein. There are about 560,000 distinct CDR3 sequences in the sample; approximately 14% occur only once, and roughly 6.6% lies in the top ten. A word on this clonotype: No antigen is known for it.

V was shortened by 5 bases and J by 1 base, with 15 bases between the two germline ends. This CDR3 comprises 15 residues. The germline CDR1 and CDR2 sequences are SGHRS and YFSETQ. Patients between 18 and 65 years old had hyperthyroidism, newly diagnosed and lasting under 2 months. Patients having uncontrolled infection, another autoimmune disease, pregnancy or lactation were not included. The clonotype was recovered from a woman in her thirties with Graves' hyperthyroidism. The sequenced sample consisted of blood. The J gene is TRBJ1-1, the V gene TRBV5-1; TRBD1 is a possible D gene (6 bases). The CDR3, as DNA: TGCGCCAGCAGGGGGACACTTTCAGCGAACACTGAAGCTTTCTTT. Its translation: CASRGTLSANTEAFF.